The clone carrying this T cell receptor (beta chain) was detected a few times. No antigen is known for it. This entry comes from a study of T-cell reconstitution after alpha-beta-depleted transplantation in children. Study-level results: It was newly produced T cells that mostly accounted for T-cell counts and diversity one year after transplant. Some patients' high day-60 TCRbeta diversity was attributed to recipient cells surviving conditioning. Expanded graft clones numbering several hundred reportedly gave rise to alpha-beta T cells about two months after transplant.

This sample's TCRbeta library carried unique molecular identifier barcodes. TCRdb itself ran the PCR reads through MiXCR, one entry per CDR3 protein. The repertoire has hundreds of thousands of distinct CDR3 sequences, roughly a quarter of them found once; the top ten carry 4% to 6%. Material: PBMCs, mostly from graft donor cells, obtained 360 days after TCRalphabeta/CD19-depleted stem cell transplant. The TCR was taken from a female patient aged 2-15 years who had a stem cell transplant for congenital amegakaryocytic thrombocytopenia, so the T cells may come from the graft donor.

The CDR3 protein is CASSTRTDYNSPLHF. As DNA, the CDR3 is TGTGCCAGCAGTACCCGGACAGATTATAATTCACCCCTCCACTTT. The chain carries TRBV12-3 or TRBV12-4 and TRBJ1-6, with D perhaps matching TRBD1 (6 bases). V lost 5 bases and J 4 bases, leaving 12 bases between the germline ends. This CDR3 comprises 15 residues.